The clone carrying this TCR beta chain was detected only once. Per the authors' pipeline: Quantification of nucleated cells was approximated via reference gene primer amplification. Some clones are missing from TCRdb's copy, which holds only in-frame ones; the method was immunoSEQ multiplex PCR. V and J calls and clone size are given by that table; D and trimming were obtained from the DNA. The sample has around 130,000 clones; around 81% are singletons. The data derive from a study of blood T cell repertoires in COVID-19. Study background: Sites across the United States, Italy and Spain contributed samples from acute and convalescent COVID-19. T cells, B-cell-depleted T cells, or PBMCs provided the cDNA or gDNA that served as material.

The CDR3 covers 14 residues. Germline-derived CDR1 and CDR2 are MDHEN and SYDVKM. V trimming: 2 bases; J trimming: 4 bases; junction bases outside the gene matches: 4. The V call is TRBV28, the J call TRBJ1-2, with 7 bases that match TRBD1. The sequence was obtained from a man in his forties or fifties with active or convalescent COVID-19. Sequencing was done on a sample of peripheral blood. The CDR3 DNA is TGTGCCAGCAGTTTAGAAGGACAGGTCTATGGCTACACCTTC. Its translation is CASSLEGQVYGYTF.